A selection of T cell receptor beta chains follows, all from one sample in a study of blood T cell repertoires in COVID-19. Profiling relied on immunoSEQ multiplex PCR, and the TCRdb table lists in-frame clones only, not all of them. The sample lists tens of thousands of clones, about 83% occurring once. What was sequenced was peripheral blood. The receptors come from a woman older than 75 with acute or convalescent COVID-19. Each CDR3 is given with its conserved first and last residue. The D gene is left open where the match is weak. Only some rows state a clone size, as once, few, many or a class for expanded clones.

TRBJ2-5,TRBD1,once,TRBV19,TGTGCCAGTAGTCCCCGGGACAGGGAGACCCAGTACTTC,CASSPRDRETQYF
TRBJ2-5,-,-,TRBV7-2,TGTGCCAGCAGCGAGAGAGAGACCCAGTACTTC,CASSERETQYF
TRBJ2-1,-,-,TRBV19,TGTGCCAGTAGTATAAGTCGCGTGGATGAGCAGTTCTTC,CASSISRVDEQFF
TRBJ2-7,TRBD1,-,TRBV7-3,TGTGCCAGCAGCCGCCTGGGACAGCTGGAGCAGTACTTC,CASSRLGQLEQYF
TRBJ2-7,TRBD1,-,TRBV6-5,TGTGCCAGCAGTTCTGTCTGGGACAGTGGCTACGAGCAGTACTTC,CASSSVWDSGYEQYF
TRBJ2-7,TRBD1,-,TRBV7-2,TGTGCCAGCAGTAACCGGGACAGGGGCTCCTACGAGCAGTACTTC,CASSNRDRGSYEQYF
TRBJ1-2,-,-,TRBV27,TGTGCCAGCGGTACACTAACCCAGGGCAGGGTTGGAGGCTACACCTTC,CASGTLTQGRVGGYTF
TRBJ1-1,TRBD1,-,TRBV3-1/TRBV3-2,TGTGCCAGCAGCCCCCGGGACAGGGATATTGAAGCTTTCTTT,CASSPRDRDIEAFF
TRBJ2-1,-,once,TRBV2,TGTGCCAGCAGGTGGGTTGTAGCTGACTCCTACAATGAGCAGTTCTTC,CASRWVVADSYNEQFF
TRBJ1-1,-,-,TRBV29-1,TGCAGCGTTGGGAGTTACGGGGACACTGAAGCTTTCTTT,CSVGSYGDTEAFF
TRBJ2-1,TRBD1,-,TRBV4-1,TGCGCCAGCAGCTCCGGACAGGGGAGGTACAATGAGCAGTTCTTC,CASSSGQGRYNEQFF
TRBJ2-1,TRBD2,-,TRBV5-1,TGCGCCAGCAGCTCTCTAGCGGGAGGAGTAAATGAGCAGTTCTTC,CASSSLAGGVNEQFF
TRBJ2-7,-,-,TRBV7-9,TGTGCCAGCAGCCGGGCGCTTGGTGGGGGCAACGAGCAGTACTTC,CASSRALGGGNEQYF
TRBJ1-5,-,-,TRBV5-1,TGCGCCAGCAGCTTCGGGTTCAATCAGCCCCAGCATTTT,CASSFGFNQPQHF
TRBJ1-1,TRBD1,-,TRBV28,TGTGCCAGCTGGGGAAGGACAGGCTATTTACTGAACACTGAAGCTTTCTTT,CASWGRTGYLLNTEAFF
TRBJ2-7,-,once,TRBV18,TGTGCCAGCTCACCATCCTACGGGGGATACGAGCAGTACTTC,CASSPSYGGYEQYF
TRBJ2-2,-,-,TRBV11-2,TGTGCCAGCAGCTTAAGGCGGGACGCGAACACCGGGGAGCTGTTTTTT,CASSLRRDANTGELFF
TRBJ2-1,TRBD1,once,TRBV11-3,TGTGCCAGCAGCGACGGGACAGGAGTCAATGAGCAGTTCTTC,CASSDGTGVNEQFF
TRBJ2-7,TRBD2,-,TRBV5-1,TGCGCCAGCAACCCCGTGGTGGCGGGAGCAAAATCCGAGCAGTACTTC,CASNPVVAGAKSEQYF
TRBJ1-4,-,-,TRBV5-5,TGTGCCAGCAGCTCGACCGAGGGGGACAAACTGTTTTTT,CASSSTEGDKLFF
TRBJ1-5,-,-,TRBV15,TGTGCCACCAGCAGAGTTGTAGGAAGGGGGCAGCCCCAGCATTTT,CATSRVVGRGQPQHF
TRBJ1-4,-,-,TRBV28,TGTGCCAGCAGCAACAGTTTAGCTAATGAAAAACTGTTTTTT,CASSNSLANEKLFF
TRBJ2-3,-,-,TRBV15,TGTGCCACCAGCAGAAACACTCCAGGGGCAGATACGCAGTATTTT,CATSRNTPGADTQYF
TRBJ1-2,-,-,TRBV6-6,TGTGCCAGCGGACTATCTGGGGGCTATGGCTACACCTTC,CASGLSGGYGYTF
TRBJ1-2,-,-,TRBV3-1/TRBV3-2,TGTGCCAGCAGCTCCAGGACAGTTGGCTACACCTTC,CASSSRTVGYTF
TRBJ1-3,-,-,TRBV28,TGTGCCAGCAGCGTGGGGGGGATGGAAGGAAACACCATATATTTT,CASSVGGMEGNTIYF
TRBJ1-5,-,-,TRBV19,TGTGCCAGTACTGACAGAATAGGGAATCAGCCCCAGCATTTT,CASTDRIGNQPQHF
TRBJ2-1,TRBD2,-,TRBV5-1,TGCGCCAGCAGCCTGGGACTATACCAGAATGAGCAGTTCTTC,CASSLGLYQNEQFF
TRBJ2-5,TRBD2,-,TRBV28,TGTGCCAGCAGTTTATGGCCCACTAGCGGGGGTTCTTTGTACCAAGAGACCCAGTACTTC,CASSLWPTSGGSLYQETQYF
TRBJ2-3,-,-,TRBV4-1,TGCGCCAGCAGCCAAGATCCCCCCGCGGCGAGCACAGATACGCAGTATTTT,CASSQDPPAASTDTQYF
TRBJ1-2,-,-,TRBV2,TGTGCCAGCAGTGGGGGCTTTGGCGGCTATGGCTACACCTTC,CASSGGFGGYGYTF
TRBJ1-2,TRBD1,-,TRBV10-3,TGTGCCATCAGTGCAGACAGGGGCTATGGCTACACCTTC,CAISADRGYGYTF
TRBJ2-2,-,-,TRBV2,TGTGCCAGCACGCGGACAACCAACACCGGGGAGCTGTTTTTT,CASTRTTNTGELFF